This TCR beta chain is drawn from a study of cytomegalovirus exposure and HLA in healthy donors. General study points: The CMV antigen specificity of a few CMV-associated chains was confirmed through in vitro analysis.

This CDR3 region has 13 residues. With 2 bases removed from V and 5 bases from J, the gap between germline ends came to 11 bases. Germline V gene data show CDR1 as SGHNT and CDR2 as YYREEE (reference sequence). Researchers ran the PCR with 60 Vbeta and 13 Jbeta primers. The table came from immunoSEQ multiplex PCR; TCRdb's copy has only in-frame clones and leaves some out. The sample carries 81,000 or so clones, 65% to 80% recorded once. On this clone itself: What it binds is unknown.

Whereas donors were nominally healthy upon sampling, unrecorded immune exposures were probable. Sequencing used PBMCs. The receptor's source is a man aged 55 to 70 in good health and CMV-seronegative. The chain has TRBV5-4 and TRBJ2-7, with D possibly being TRBD2 (6 bases). As DNA, the CDR3 is TGTGCCAGCAGCTTTGGGCGGGGCGACGAGCAGTACTTC. This gives the protein CASSFGRGDEQYF.